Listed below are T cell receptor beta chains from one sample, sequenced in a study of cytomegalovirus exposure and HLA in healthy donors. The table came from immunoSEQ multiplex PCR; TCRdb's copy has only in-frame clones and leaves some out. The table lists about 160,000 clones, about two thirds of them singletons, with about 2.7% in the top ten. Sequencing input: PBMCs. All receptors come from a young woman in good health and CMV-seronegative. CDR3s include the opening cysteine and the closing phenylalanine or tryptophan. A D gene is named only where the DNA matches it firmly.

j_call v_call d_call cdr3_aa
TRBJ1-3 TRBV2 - CAIRGRESSGNTIYF
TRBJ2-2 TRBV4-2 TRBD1 CASSQGTGDTGELFF
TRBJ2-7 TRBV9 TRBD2 CASSARVGGGEQYF
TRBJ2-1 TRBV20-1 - CSASDSREQFF
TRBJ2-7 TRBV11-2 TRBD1 CASSPPGQYEQYF
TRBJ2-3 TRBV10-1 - CASGMGQGSTDTQYF
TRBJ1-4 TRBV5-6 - CASSSDRPNEKLFF
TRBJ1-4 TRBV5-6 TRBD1 CASSSPGQGREKLFF
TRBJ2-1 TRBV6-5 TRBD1 CASSSTGVRGFDEQFF
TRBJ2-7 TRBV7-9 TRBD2 CASSPRGGGVVHEQYF
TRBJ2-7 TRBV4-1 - CASSQEPGASDEQYF
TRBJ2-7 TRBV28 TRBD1 CASSSGGGQGPSYEQYF
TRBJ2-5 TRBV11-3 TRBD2 CASSSGGFETQYF
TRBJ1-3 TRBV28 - CASTGGNTIYF
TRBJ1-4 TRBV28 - CASSLDQGGPNEKLFF
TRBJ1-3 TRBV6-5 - CASRPTESSGNTIYF
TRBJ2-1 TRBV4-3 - CASSQATTSTEQFF
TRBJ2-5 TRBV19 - CASRPSTAQETQYF
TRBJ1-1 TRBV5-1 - CASMSNSGTEAFF
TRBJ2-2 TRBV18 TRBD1 CASSKGASNTGELFF
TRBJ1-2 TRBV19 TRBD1 CASSPRTGDGYTF
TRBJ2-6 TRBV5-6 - CASSLRGAGANVLTF
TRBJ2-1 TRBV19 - CASSQSLTDNEQFF
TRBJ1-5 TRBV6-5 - CATHPSTTGQPQHF
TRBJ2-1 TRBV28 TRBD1 CASSFSTGGSHEQFF
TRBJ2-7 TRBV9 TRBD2 CASSPSSGGLAAYEQYF